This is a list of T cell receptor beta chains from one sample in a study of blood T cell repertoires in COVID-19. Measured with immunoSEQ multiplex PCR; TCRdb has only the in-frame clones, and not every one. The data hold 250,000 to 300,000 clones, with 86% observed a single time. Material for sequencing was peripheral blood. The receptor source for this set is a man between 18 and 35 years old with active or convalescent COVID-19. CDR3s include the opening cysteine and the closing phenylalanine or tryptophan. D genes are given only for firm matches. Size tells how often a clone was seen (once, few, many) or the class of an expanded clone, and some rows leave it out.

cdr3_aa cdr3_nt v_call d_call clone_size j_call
CASSGRLAASTDTQYF TGTGCCAGCAGCGGGAGACTAGCGGCAAGCACAGATACGCAGTATTTT TRBV9 TRBD2 NA TRBJ2-3
CAISESTGGYNEQFF TGTGCCATCAGTGAGTCTACAGGTGGATACAATGAGCAGTTCTTC TRBV10-3 NA NA TRBJ2-1
CASSPIGQSNTEAFF TGTGCCAGCAGTCCAATAGGACAGTCGAACACTGAAGCTTTCTTT TRBV6-6 NA NA TRBJ1-1
CASSLAALAEETQYF TGTGCCAGCAGCTTAGCAGCACTAGCGGAAGAGACCCAGTACTTC TRBV7-2 TRBD2 NA TRBJ2-5
CASTDRGGYTGELFF TGTGCCAGTACTGACAGGGGAGGGTACACCGGGGAGCTGTTTTTT TRBV19 NA NA TRBJ2-2
CASSSGRDIANYGYTF TGTGCCAGCAGCTCGGGAAGGGACATCGCAAACTATGGCTACACCTTC TRBV5-5 NA NA TRBJ1-2
CASSLATSGFTDTQYF TGCGCCAGCAGCCTCGCGACTAGCGGGTTCACAGATACGCAGTATTTT TRBV5-1 TRBD2 NA TRBJ2-3
CASSALGITRDGYTF TGTGCCAGCAGTGCCCTGGGTATCACCCGGGATGGCTACACCTTC TRBV27 NA NA TRBJ1-2
CASGPHSYEQYF TGTGCTAGTGGTCCCCACAGCTACGAGCAGTACTTC TRBV12-5 NA NA TRBJ2-7
CASSSSGRDYNEQFF TGTGCCAGTAGCAGTAGCGGGAGGGATTACAATGAGCAGTTCTTC TRBV19 TRBD2 few TRBJ2-1
CASSQAPSGKFGYEQYF TGTGCCAGCAGCCAGGCCCCTAGCGGGAAGTTCGGCTACGAGCAGTACTTC TRBV4-2 TRBD2 NA TRBJ2-7
CASRRAGRVNEQFF TGTGCCAGCCGACGTGCCGGGAGAGTAAATGAGCAGTTCTTC TRBV21-1 NA NA TRBJ2-1
CASSAPGQGHTEAFF TGTGCCAGCAGCGCTCCCGGACAGGGTCATACTGAAGCTTTCTTT TRBV9 TRBD1 few TRBJ1-1
CASSVTGRNIQYF TGTGCCAGCAGCGTGACAGGCCGAAACATTCAGTACTTC TRBV5-5 NA NA TRBJ2-4
CASSDWTGPNEKLFF TGTGCCAGCAGTGATTGGACAGGGCCGAATGAAAAACTGTTTTTT TRBV11-2 TRBD1 NA TRBJ1-4
CASIWTRDEAFF TGTGCCAGCATTTGGACAAGGGATGAAGCTTTCTTT TRBV6-5 NA once TRBJ1-1
CASSNHRKNIEAFF TGTGCCAGCAGTAATCACAGAAAGAACATTGAAGCTTTCTTT TRBV28 NA NA TRBJ1-1
CASSQDRQGRSGYTF TGCGCCAGCAGCCAAGATAGACAGGGAAGGAGTGGCTACACCTTC TRBV4-1 TRBD1 NA TRBJ1-2